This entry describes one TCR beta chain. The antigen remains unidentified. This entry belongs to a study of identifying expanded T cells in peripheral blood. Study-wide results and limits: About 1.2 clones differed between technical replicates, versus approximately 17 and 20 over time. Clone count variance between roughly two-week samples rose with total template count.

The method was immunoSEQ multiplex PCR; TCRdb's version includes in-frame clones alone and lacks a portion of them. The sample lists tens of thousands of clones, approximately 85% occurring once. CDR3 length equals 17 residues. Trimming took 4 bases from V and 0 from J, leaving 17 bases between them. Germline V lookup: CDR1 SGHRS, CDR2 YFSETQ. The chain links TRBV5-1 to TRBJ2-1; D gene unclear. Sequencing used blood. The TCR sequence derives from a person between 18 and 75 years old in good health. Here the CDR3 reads CASSPKLSRSSYNEQFF. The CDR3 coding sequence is TGCGCCAGCAGCCCAAAACTCAGTAGGAGCTCCTACAATGAGCAGTTCTTC.